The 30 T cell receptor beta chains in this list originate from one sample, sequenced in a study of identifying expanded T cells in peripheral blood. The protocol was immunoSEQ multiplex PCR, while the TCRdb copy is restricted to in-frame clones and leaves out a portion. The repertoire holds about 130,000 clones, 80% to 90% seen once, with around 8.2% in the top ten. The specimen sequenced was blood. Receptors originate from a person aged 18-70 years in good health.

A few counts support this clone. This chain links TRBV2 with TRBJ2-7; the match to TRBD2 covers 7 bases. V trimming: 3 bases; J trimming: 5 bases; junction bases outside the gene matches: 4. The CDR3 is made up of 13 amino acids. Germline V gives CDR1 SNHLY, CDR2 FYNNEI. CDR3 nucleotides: TGTGCCAGCAGTGAGCAGGGAGGGCACGAGCAGTACTTC. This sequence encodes CASSEQGGHEQYF.

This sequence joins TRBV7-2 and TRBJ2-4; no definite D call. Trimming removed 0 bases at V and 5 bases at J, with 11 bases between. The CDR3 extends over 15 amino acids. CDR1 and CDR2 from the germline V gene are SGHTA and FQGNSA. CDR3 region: CASSLAQPPENIQYF. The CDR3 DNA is TGTGCCAGCAGCTTAGCCCAGCCCCCCGAAAACATTCAGTACTTC.

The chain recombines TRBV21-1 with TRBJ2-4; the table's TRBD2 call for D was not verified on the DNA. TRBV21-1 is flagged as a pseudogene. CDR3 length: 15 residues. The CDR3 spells CASSKRYMGRGIQYF. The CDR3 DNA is TGTGCCAGCAGCAAACGGTATATGGGCCGGGGCATTCAGTACTTC.

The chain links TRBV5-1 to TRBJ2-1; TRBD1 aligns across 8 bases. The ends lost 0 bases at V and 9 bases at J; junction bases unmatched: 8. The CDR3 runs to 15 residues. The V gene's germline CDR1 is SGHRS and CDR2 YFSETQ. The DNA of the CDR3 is TGCGCCAGCAGCTTGGAGGCCAGGGGGCCCAGTGAGCAGTTCTTC. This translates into CASSLEARGPSEQFF. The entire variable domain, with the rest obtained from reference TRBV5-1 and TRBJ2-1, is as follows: KAGVTQTPRYLIKTRGQQVTLSCSPISGHRSVSWYQQTPGQGLQFLFEYFSETQRNKGNFPGRFSGRQFSNSRSEMNVSTLELGDSALYLCASSLEARGPSEQFFGPGTRLTVL.

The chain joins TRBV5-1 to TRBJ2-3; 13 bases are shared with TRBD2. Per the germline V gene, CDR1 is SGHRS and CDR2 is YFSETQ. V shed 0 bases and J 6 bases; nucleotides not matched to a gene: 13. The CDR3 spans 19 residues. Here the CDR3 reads CASSLGDRSTSGRIDTQYF. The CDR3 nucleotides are TGCGCCAGCAGCTTGGGGGACAGGTCGACTAGCGGGAGGATCGATACGCAGTATTTT.

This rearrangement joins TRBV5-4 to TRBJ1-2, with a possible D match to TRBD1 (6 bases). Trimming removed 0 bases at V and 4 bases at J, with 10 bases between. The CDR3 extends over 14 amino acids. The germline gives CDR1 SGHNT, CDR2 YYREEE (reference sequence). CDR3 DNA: TGTGCCAGCAGCTTGGGACAGGAGAGCTATGGCTACACCTTC. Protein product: CASSLGQESYGYTF.

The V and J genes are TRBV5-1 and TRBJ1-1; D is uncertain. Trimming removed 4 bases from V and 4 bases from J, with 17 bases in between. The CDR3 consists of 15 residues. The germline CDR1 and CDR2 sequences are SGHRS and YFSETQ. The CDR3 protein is CASSAQTRGATEAFF. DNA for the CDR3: TGCGCCAGCAGCGCTCAGACTCGGGGTGCCACTGAAGCTTTCTTT.

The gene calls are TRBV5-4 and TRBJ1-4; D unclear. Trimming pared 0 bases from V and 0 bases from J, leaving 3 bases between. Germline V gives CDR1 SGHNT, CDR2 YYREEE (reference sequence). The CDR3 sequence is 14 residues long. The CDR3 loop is CASSLGATNEKLFF. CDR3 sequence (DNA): TGTGCCAGCAGCTTGGGGGCAACTAATGAAAAACTGTTTTTT.

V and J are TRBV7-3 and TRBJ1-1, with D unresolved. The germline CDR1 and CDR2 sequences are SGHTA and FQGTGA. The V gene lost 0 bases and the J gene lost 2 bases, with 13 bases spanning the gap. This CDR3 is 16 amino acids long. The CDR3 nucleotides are TGTGCCAGCAGCTTAACGACGGGAGGAGCCAACACTGAAGCTTTCTTT. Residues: CASSLTTGGANTEAFF.

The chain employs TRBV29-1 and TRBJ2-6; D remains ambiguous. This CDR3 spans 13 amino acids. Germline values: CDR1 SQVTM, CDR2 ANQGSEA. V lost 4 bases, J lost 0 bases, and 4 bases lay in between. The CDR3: CSVGISGANVLTF. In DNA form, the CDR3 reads TGCAGCGTTGGAATCTCTGGGGCCAACGTCCTGACTTTC.

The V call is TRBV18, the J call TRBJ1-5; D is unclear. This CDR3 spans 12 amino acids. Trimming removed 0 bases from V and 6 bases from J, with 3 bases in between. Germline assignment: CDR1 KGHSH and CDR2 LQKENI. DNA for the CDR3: TGTGCCAGCTCACCACCATCTCAGCCCCAGCATTTT. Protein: CASSPPSQPQHF.

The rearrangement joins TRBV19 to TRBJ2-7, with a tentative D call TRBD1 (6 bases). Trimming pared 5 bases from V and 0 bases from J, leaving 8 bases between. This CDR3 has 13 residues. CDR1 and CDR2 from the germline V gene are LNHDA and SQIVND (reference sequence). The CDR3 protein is CASSRTASYEQYF. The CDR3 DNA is TGTGCCAGTAGTCGGACAGCCTCCTACGAGCAGTACTTC.

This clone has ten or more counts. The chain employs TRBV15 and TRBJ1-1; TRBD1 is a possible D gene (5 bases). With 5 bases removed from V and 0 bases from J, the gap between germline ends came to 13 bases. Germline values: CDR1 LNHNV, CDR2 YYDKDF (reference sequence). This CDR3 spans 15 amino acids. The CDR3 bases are TGTGCCACCAGCGAGGGACGGCCTATGAACACTGAAGCTTTCTTT. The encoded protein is CATSEGRPMNTEAFF.

The CDR3, as DNA: TGTGCCAGCTCATATACAGGCCCAGCTGAGCCCCAGCATTTT. This gives the protein CASSYTGPAEPQHF. The V gene is TRBV18, the J gene TRBJ1-5; perhaps TRBD1 as D (5 bases). The germline V gene has CDR1 KGHSH and CDR2 LQKENI. V lost 5 bases to trimming and J lost 8 bases, with 16 bases between them. The CDR3 spans 14 residues.

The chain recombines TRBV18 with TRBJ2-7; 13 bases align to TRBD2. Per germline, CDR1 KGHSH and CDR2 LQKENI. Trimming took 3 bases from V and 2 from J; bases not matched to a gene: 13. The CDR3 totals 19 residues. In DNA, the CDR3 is TGTGCCAGCTCACCTCCCCCAGGGGGCACTAGCGGGAGGGCCTACGAGCAGTACTTC. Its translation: CASSPPPGGTSGRAYEQYF.

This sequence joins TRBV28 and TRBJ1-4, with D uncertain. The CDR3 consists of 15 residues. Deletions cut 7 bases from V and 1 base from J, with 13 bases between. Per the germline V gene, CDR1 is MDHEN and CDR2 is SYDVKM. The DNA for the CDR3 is TGTGCCAGCACCGAAGGAACAGTAACTAATGAAAAACTGTTTTTT. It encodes CASTEGTVTNEKLFF.

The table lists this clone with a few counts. The CDR3, as DNA: TGTGCCAGCAGCTCAGGGGTTGGGGGGCTGAGTAATGAGCAGTTCTTC. It encodes CASSSGVGGLSNEQFF. This chain uses TRBV7-2 with TRBJ2-1, with D perhaps assigned TRBD1 or TRBD2 (6 bases each). Germline V gene lookup returns CDR1 SGHTA and CDR2 FQGNSA. The CDR3 spans 16 residues. Trimming stripped 4 bases from V and 7 bases from J, with 20 bases between.

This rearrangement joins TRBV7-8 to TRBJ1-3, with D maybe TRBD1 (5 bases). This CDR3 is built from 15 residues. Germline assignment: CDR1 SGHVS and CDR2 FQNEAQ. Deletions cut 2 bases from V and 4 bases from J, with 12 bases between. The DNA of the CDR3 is TGTGCCAGCAGCTTAATGATGACAGAAGGAAACACCATATATTTT. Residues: CASSLMMTEGNTIYF.

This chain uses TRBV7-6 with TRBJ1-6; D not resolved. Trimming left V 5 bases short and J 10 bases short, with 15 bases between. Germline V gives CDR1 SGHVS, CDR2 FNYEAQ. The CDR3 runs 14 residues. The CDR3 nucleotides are TGTGCCAGCAGCCTTTCTGGGGTCGGGTCACCCCTCCACTTT. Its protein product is CASSLSGVGSPLHF.

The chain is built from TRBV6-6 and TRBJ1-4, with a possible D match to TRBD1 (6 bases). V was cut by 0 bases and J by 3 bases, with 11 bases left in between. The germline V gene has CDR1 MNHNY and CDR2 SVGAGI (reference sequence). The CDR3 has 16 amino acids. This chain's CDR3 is CASSYSRGASNEKLFF. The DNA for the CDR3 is TGTGCCAGCAGTTACTCACGGGGGGCGTCTAATGAAAAACTGTTTTTT.

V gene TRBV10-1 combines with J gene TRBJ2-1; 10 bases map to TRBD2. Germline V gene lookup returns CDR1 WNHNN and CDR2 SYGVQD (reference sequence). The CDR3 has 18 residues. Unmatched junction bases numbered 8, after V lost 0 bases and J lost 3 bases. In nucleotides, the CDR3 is TGCGCCAGCAGTGAGTCTAATCCCGGGACTAGCGACTACAATGAGCAGTTCTTC. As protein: CASSESNPGTSDYNEQFF.

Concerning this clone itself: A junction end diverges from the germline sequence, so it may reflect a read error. CDR3 region: CARRGQGGGVNEKLFF. Written as DNA, the CDR3 is TGTGCCCGCAGGGGACAGGGTGGGGGGGTTAATGAAAAACTGTTTTTT. The chain carries TRBV9 and TRBJ1-4; 9 nucleotides align to TRBD1. CDR3 length: 16 residues. CDR1 and CDR2 from the germline V gene are SGDLS and YYNGEE.

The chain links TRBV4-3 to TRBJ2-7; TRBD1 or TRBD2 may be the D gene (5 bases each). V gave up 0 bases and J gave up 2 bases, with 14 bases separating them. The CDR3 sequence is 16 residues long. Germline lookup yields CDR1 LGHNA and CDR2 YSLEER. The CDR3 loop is CASSQDLGVGPYEQYF. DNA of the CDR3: TGCGCCAGCAGCCAAGATTTGGGGGTAGGCCCCTACGAGCAGTACTTC.

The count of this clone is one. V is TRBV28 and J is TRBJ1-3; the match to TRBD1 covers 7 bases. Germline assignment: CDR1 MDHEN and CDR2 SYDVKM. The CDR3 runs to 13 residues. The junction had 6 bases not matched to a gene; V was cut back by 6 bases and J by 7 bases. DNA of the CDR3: TGTGCCAGCAGAGGGACAGTGGCTAACACCATATATTTT. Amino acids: CASRGTVANTIYF.

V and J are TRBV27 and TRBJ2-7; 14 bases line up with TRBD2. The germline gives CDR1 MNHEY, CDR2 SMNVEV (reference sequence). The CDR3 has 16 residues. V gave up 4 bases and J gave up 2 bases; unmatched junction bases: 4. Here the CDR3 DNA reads TGTGCCAGCAGTTCGACTAGCGGGGGGGGTCCCTACGAGCAGTACTTC. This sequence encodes CASSSTSGGGPYEQYF.

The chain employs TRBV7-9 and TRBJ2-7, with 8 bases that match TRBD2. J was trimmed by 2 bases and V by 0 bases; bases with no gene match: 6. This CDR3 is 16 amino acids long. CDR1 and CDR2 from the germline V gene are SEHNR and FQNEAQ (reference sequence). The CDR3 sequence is CASSLAVVAGTYEQYF. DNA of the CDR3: TGTGCCAGCAGCTTAGCGGTGGTAGCGGGAACCTACGAGCAGTACTTC.

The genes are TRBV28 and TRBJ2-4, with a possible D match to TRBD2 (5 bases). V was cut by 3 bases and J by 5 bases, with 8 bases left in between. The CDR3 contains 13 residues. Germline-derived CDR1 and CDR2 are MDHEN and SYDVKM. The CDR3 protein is CASSLVGENIQYF. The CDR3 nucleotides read TGTGCCAGCAGTTTGGTCGGGGAAAACATTCAGTACTTC. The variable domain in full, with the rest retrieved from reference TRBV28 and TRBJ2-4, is DVKVTQSSRYLVKRTGEKVFLECVQDMDHENMFWYRQDPGLGLRLIYFSYDVKMKEKGDIPEGYSVSREKKERFSLILESASTNQTSMYLCASSLVGENIQYFGAGTRLSVL.

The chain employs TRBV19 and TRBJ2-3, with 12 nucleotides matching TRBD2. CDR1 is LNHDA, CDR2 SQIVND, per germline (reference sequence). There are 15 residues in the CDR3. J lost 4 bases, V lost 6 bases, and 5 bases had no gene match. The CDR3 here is CASRITSGRPDTQYF. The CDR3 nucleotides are TGTGCCAGTAGGATAACTAGCGGGAGGCCAGATACGCAGTATTTT. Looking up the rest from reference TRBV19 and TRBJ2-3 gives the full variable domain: DGGITQSPKYLFRKEGQNVTLSCEQNLNHDAMYWYRQDPGQGLRLIYYSQIVNDFQKGDIAEGYSVSREKKESFPLTVTSAQKNPTAFYLCASRITSGRPDTQYFGPGTRLTVL.

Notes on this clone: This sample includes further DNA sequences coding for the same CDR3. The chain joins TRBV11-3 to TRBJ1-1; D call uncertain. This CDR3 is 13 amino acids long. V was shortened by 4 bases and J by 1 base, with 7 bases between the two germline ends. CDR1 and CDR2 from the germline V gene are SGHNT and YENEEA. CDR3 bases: TGTGCCAGCAGCTCAGTTTGGAACACTGAAGCTTTCTTT. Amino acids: CASSSVWNTEAFF.

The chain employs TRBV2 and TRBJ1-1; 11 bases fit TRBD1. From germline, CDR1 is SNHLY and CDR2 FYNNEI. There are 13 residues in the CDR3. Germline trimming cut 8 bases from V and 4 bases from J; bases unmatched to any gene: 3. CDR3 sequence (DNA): TGTGCCAGCGGGGGGACAGGGGGCACTGAAGCTTTCTTT. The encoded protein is CASGGTGGTEAFF.